This is a list of T cell receptor beta chains from one sample in a study of cytotoxic CD8 clonotypes in ibrutinib-treated CLL. The data were produced by immunoSEQ multiplex PCR, yet TCRdb's version contains in-frame clones alone and is incomplete. In the table there are about 130,000 clones, around 80% of which are singletons. The source material was PBMCs, sampled after 12 months of ibrutinib treatment. Receptor source: a human donor with chronic lymphocytic leukemia. Each CDR3 is given without its conserved first and last residue.

V gene	J gene	CDR3 protein
TRBV28	TRBJ1-1	ASSPTGQGPTEAF
TRBV6-5	TRBJ1-1	ASIRREGEAF
TRBV7-2	TRBJ2-3	ASRSLAGGTTDTQY
TRBV5-4	TRBJ2-1	ASSFVENEQF
TRBV15	TRBJ1-4	ATSRSGTVSEKLF
TRBV4-3	TRBJ2-2	ASSLDGITGELF
TRBV7-9	TRBJ2-3	ASSLYLGPSTDTQY
TRBV19	TRBJ1-1	ASNREMNTEAF
TRBV6-1	TRBJ2-4	ASSVAGVAKNIQY
TRBV27	TRBJ2-5	ASRKGQVQETQY
TRBV7-8	TRBJ1-3	ASSLVQGALGNTIY
TRBV7-2	TRBJ2-7	ASSFDRDPIYEQY
TRBV9	TRBJ2-5	ASSVGGGQETQY